Sequencing of this TCR beta chain was carried out in a study of CD8 T cells in ankylosing spondylitis. Study-wide results and limits: Roughly 8 highly homologous variants made up a TCR beta motif, and this motif appeared characteristic of ankylosing spondylitis blood.

A quantitative 5'-RACE method, one with molecular barcodes, was used to make TCR beta libraries. TCRdb redid the calling of the 5' RACE reads with MiXCR, one entry per CDR3 protein. The profile shows about 220,000 distinct CDR3 sequences, about 7% of them singletons. Many counts were recorded for this clonotype. The antigen remains undetermined. Looked up from germline, CDR1 is DFQATT and CDR2 is SNEGSKA (reference sequence). Deletions cut 0 bases from V and 12 bases from J, with 8 bases between. There are 11 residues in the CDR3. The receptor was isolated from a male donor with ankylosing spondylitis. The specimen sequenced was blood, either unsorted or a sorted T cell fraction (not recorded which). The chain carries TRBV20-1 and TRBJ2-2; a weak D match, TRBD1 (6 bases). This CDR3 reads CSARDTGQLFF. CDR3 in DNA: TGCAGTGCTAGAGATACAGGGCAGCTGTTTTTT.